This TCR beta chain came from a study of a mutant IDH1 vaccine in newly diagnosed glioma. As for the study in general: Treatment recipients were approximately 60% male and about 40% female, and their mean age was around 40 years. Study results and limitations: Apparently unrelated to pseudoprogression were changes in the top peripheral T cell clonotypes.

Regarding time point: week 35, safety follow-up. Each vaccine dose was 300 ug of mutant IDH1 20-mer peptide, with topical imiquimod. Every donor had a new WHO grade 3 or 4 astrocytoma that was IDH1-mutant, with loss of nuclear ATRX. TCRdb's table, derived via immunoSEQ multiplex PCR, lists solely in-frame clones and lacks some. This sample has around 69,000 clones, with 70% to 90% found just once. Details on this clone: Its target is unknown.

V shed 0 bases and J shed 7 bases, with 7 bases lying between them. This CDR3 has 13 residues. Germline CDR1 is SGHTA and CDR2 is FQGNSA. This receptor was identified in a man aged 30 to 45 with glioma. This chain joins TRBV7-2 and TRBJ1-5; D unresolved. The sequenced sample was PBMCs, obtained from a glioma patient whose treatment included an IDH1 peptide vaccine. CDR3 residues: CASSLALGQPQHF. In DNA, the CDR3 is TGTGCCAGCAGCTTAGCTTTGGGGCAGCCCCAGCATTTT. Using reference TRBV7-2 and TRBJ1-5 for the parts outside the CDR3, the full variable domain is GAGVSQSPSNKVTEKGKDVELRCDPISGHTALYWYRQSLGQGLEFLIYFQGNSAPDKSGLPSDRFSAERTGGSVSTLTIQRTQQEDSAVYLCASSLALGQPQHFGDGTRLSIL.